This entry lists 13 T cell receptor beta chains sequenced from one sample in a study of blood T cells in healthy people across ages. Together with a sample-barcoded 5' primer, a J-beta primer mix was included in a second PCR lasting about 7 to 11 cycles. One entry per CDR3 protein, called by TCRdb with MiXCR from the 5' RACE reads. The sample holds 850,000 to 1,100,000 distinct CDR3 sequences, 35% to 40% seen once. The material sequenced was blood. The receptors shown here come from a man aged 18-30 years in good health.

The chain recombines TRBV9 with TRBJ2-1; 8 nucleotides align to TRBD2. The assigned J gene may be wrong: the sequence end matches TRBJ2-7 better. Germline-derived CDR1 and CDR2 are SGDLS and YYNGEE. CDR3 length equals 18 residues. CDR3 sequence reads: CASSPRGANPLSYNEQYF. The CDR3 region has the DNA TGTGCCAGCAGCCCGCGGGGGGCCAATCCCCTCTCCTACAATGAGCAGTACTTC.

This clonotype was recorded a few times. CDR3 nucleotides: TGCGCCAGCAGCCAAGAGTGGGGAGAACCTTACAATGAGCAGTTCTTC. Translating gives CASSQEWGEPYNEQFF. The chain employs TRBV4-3 and TRBJ2-1, with D perhaps matching TRBD2 (5 bases). There are 16 residues in the CDR3. Trimming removed 0 bases from V and 4 bases from J, with 13 bases in between. Germline loops: CDR1 LGHNA, CDR2 YSLEER.

The chain is built from TRBV6-2 or TRBV6-3 and TRBJ2-5; TRBD2 matches 7 bases. The J call may be faulty, since TRBJ2-1 better matches the DNA end. The germline V gene encodes CDR1 MNHEY and CDR2 SVGEGT. The CDR3 is 14 residues long. This chain's CDR3 is CASSPLAVQETQFF. The CDR3 bases are TGTGCCAGCAGTCCCCTAGCGGTCCAAGAGACCCAGTTCTTC.

This clonotype was seen a handful of times. The chain recombines TRBV20-1 with TRBJ2-3, with no clear D. The CDR3 has 14 residues. Trimming took off 0 bases at V and 5 bases at J, with 12 bases between the two ends. The germline gives CDR1 DFQATT, CDR2 SNEGSKA (reference sequence). This chain's CDR3 is CSARDSRRLDTQYF. The CDR3 DNA reads as TGCAGTGCTAGAGATTCGAGGAGACTAGATACGCAGTATTTT.

This clonotype was detected a few times. The V call is TRBV20-1, the J call TRBJ2-1; D remains ambiguous. The J call is in doubt because the DNA end fits TRBJ2-7 better. The CDR3 covers 18 residues. CDR1 DFQATT and CDR2 SNEGSKA come from the germline V gene (reference sequence). The CDR3 sequence is CSARTYRLVAISYNEQYF. CDR3 sequence (DNA): TGCAGTGCTAGGACCTACCGTCTAGTCGCAATCTCCTACAATGAGCAGTACTTC.

This clonotype was detected only a few times. This sequence joins TRBV4-3 and TRBJ1-2; weak D call: TRBD1 (5 bases). V was shortened by 0 bases and J by 4 bases, with 15 bases between the two germline ends. This CDR3 comprises 16 residues. Germline V gene lookup returns CDR1 LGHNA and CDR2 YSLEER. The CDR3 protein is CASSQDRRQPGYGYTF. The CDR3 DNA is TGCGCCAGCAGCCAAGATAGGAGACAGCCCGGCTATGGCTACACCTTC.

The chain recombines TRBV5-1 with TRBJ2-5, with 8 bases identical to TRBD2. V dropped 1 base and J dropped 11; count of bases not matched to a gene: 19. This CDR3 contains 17 residues. Looked up from germline, CDR1 is SGHRS and CDR2 is YFSETQ. The CDR3 protein is CASSLLALTSGHNEQYF. The CDR3, as DNA: TGCGCCAGCAGCTTGCTGGCGTTAACTAGCGGACACAATGAGCAGTACTTC.

V and J are TRBV7-2 and TRBJ2-7; D is perhaps TRBD2 (5 bases). Trimming took off 2 bases at V and 6 bases at J, with 8 bases between the two ends. The CDR3 loop spans 12 amino acids. CDR1 and CDR2 from the germline V gene are SGHTA and FQGNSA. Here the CDR3 reads CASSLYGGEQYF. The CDR3 DNA is TGTGCCAGCAGCTTATATGGAGGCGAGCAGTACTTC. Drawing the rest from reference TRBV7-2 and TRBJ2-7, the complete variable domain is GAGVSQSPSNKVTEKGKDVELRCDPISGHTALYWYRQSLGQGLEFLIYFQGNSAPDKSGLPSDRFSAERTGGSVSTLTIQRTQQEDSAVYLCASSLYGGEQYFGPGTRLTVT.

The rearrangement uses TRBV6-1 and TRBJ1-2; D gene ambiguous. This CDR3 contains 12 residues. Germline CDR1 and CDR2: MNHNS and SASEGT. Trimming stripped 7 bases from V and 5 bases from J, with 11 bases between. CDR3 in amino acids: CASKELRYGYTF. Written as DNA, the CDR3 is TGTGCCAGCAAGGAGTTACGGTATGGCTACACCTTC.

This clonotype was counted a few times. This sequence joins TRBV6-2 or TRBV6-3 and TRBJ2-4; D is perhaps TRBD2 (6 bases). The end of the DNA fits TRBJ2-7 better, so the J call may be wrong. Per germline, CDR1 MNHEY and CDR2 SVGEGT. This CDR3 comprises 14 residues. This chain's CDR3 is CASTLRGGGNEQYF. The CDR3 region has the DNA TGTGCCAGCACCCTACGGGGTGGAGGGAACGAGCAGTACTTC.

V and J are TRBV6-1 and TRBJ1-5; TRBD1 aligns across 11 bases. The CDR3 is made up of 13 amino acids. Germline values: CDR1 MNHNS, CDR2 SASEGT. The ends lost 10 bases at V and 5 bases at J; junction bases unmatched: 4. Here the CDR3 DNA reads TGTGCCACCGGGACAGGGGGTGATCAGCCCCAGCATTTT. Its protein product is CATGTGGDQPQHF.

The chain employs TRBV7-2 and TRBJ1-2; a weak D match, TRBD1 (6 bases). Germline V gives CDR1 SGHTA, CDR2 FQGNSA. The ends were cut back, 7 bases at V and 2 bases at J, with 26 bases in the middle. The CDR3 has 18 residues. The chain's CDR3 is CASTILPSYRARNYGYTF. The CDR3 region has the DNA TGTGCCAGCACTATCCTTCCGTCCTACAGGGCAAGGAACTATGGCTACACCTTC. Complete variable domain (other parts from reference TRBV7-2 and TRBJ1-2): GAGVSQSPSNKVTEKGKDVELRCDPISGHTALYWYRQSLGQGLEFLIYFQGNSAPDKSGLPSDRFSAERTGGSVSTLTIQRTQQEDSAVYLCASTILPSYRARNYGYTFGSGTRLTVV.

The chain links TRBV7-3 to TRBJ1-1, with a possible D match to TRBD1 (5 bases). There are 13 residues in the CDR3. The V and J ends lost 1 base and 8 bases respectively, with 11 bases between them. Per germline, CDR1 SGHTA and CDR2 FQGTGA. CDR3 nucleotide sequence: TGTGCCAGCAGCTTAAACGTCAGGGTGGAAGCTTTCTTT. It translates to CASSLNVRVEAFF.